These T cell receptor beta chains were read from a single sample in a study of cytomegalovirus exposure and HLA in healthy donors. Assay used: immunoSEQ multiplex PCR; TCRdb lists only in-frame clones, some missing. Of about 140,000 clones detected, approximately 80% appear once; the ten largest clones hold roughly 1.4%. The sequencing sample was made of PBMCs. The receptor set was obtained from a man in his thirties or forties in good health and CMV-seropositive. CDR3s include the opening cysteine and the closing phenylalanine or tryptophan. D genes are given only for firm matches. Where a row states a size, it is once, few, many or the class of an expanded clone; other rows omit it.

v_gene	d_gene	j_gene	abundance	CDR3nt	CDR3aa
TRBV29-1	.	TRBJ2-3	once	TGCAGCGTTGACAGCCGCGGGGATACGCAGTATTTT	CSVDSRGDTQYF
TRBV28	.	TRBJ1-3	.	TGTGCCAGCAGTTTACGTGGAAACACCATATATTTT	CASSLRGNTIYF
TRBV6-5	.	TRBJ2-3	.	TGTGCCAGCCGCCGGGGTCTAGATACGCAGTATTTT	CASRRGLDTQYF
TRBV5-1	.	TRBJ2-2	.	TGCGCCAGCAGCTTGATTGGGGGCCCAACAACCGGGGAGCTGTTTTTT	CASSLIGGPTTGELFF
TRBV10-3	TRBD1	TRBJ1-1	few	TGTGCCATCACCCGGACAGGGAGTAACACTGAAGCTTTCTTT	CAITRTGSNTEAFF
TRBV28	.	TRBJ2-7	.	TGTGCCAGCAGTTTATCCAGGGTAGGGTACGAGCAGTACTTC	CASSLSRVGYEQYF
TRBV6-5	.	TRBJ2-5	.	TGTGCCAGCAGTGCCCAGGGGGAGACCCAGTACTTC	CASSAQGETQYF
TRBV28	TRBD1	TRBJ1-5	.	TGTGCCAGCAGTGTAGGACAGGTCCGTCGGCCCCAGCATTTT	CASSVGQVRRPQHF
TRBV9	TRBD2	TRBJ2-3	.	TGTGCCAGCAGCGTAGCGGGGGGGGGCACAGATACGCAGTATTTT	CASSVAGGGTDTQYF
TRBV6-5	.	TRBJ1-1	.	TGTGCCAGCAGTTATTCCAGGGCGAGCACTGAAGCTTTCTTT	CASSYSRASTEAFF
TRBV9	TRBD2	TRBJ2-3	.	TGTGCCAGCAGCCCGCAACTAGCGAGCCGCACAGATACGCAGTATTTT	CASSPQLASRTDTQYF
TRBV4-2	.	TRBJ1-2	.	TGTGCCAGCAGCCAAGCGTCCCAGGGGTACACCTTC	CASSQASQGYTF
TRBV7-9	TRBD1	TRBJ1-1	.	TGTGCCAGCAGCGGGGGGGGACAGGGGGAAGCTTTCTTT	CASSGGGQGEAFF
TRBV6-5	.	TRBJ1-1	.	TGTGCCAGCAGTGGTCACAGATCGAACACTGAAGCTTTCTTT	CASSGHRSNTEAFF
TRBV9	TRBD2	TRBJ2-7	once	TGTGCCAGCAGCCCGACGGGACTATACGAGCAGTACTTC	CASSPTGLYEQYF
TRBV5-6	TRBD1	TRBJ1-1	.	TGTGCCAGCAGCTTGGCAACAGGGGGAATGAACACTGAAGCTTTCTTT	CASSLATGGMNTEAFF
TRBV6-5	.	TRBJ1-1	few	TGTGCCAGCAGGTTACAGGGATTGAACACTGAAGCTTTCTTT	CASRLQGLNTEAFF
TRBV7-9	.	TRBJ2-1	.	TGTGCCAGCAGACGGTCAGGGGATGAGCAGTTCTTC	CASRRSGDEQFF
TRBV28	TRBD1	TRBJ2-5	.	TGTGCCAGCAGTCCCTGGACAGGAATGGAGACCCAGTACTTC	CASSPWTGMETQYF
TRBV4-2	.	TRBJ2-1	.	TGTGCCAGCAGCCAAGAGGCGGGGGCCCTTTACAATGAGCAGTTCTTC	CASSQEAGALYNEQFF
TRBV11-2	TRBD1	TRBJ1-6	.	TGTGCCAGCAGCTTAGGACAGGGCCTTTCACCCCTCCACTTT	CASSLGQGLSPLHF
TRBV5-5	.	TRBJ1-6	.	TGTGCCAGCAGCTCCGCCTGGGGAGGGACGGCGAATTCACCCCTCCACTTT	CASSSAWGGTANSPLHF
TRBV10-3	.	TRBJ1-2	.	TGTGCCACGAGACCCGGACAGAACGAATATGGCTACACCTTC	CATRPGQNEYGYTF
TRBV28	TRBD1	TRBJ1-2	.	TGTGCCACCGAAGGGGGACAGGGGGCCTATGGCTACACCTTC	CATEGGQGAYGYTF
TRBV7-2	TRBD2	TRBJ2-1	.	TGTGCCAGCAGCTCACTAGCGGGGTCCTACAATGAGCAGTTCTTC	CASSSLAGSYNEQFF
TRBV9	TRBD1	TRBJ2-2	.	TGTGCCAGCAGCGGCCGGGACAGTAACACCGGGGAGCTGTTTTTT	CASSGRDSNTGELFF
TRBV13	.	TRBJ2-5	.	TGTGCCAGCAGCTCTCGTGAGGTCCAAGAGACCCAGTACTTC	CASSSREVQETQYF
TRBV6-6	TRBD2	TRBJ2-1	.	TGTGCCAGCAGTTACTCGACTAGCGGGAGAAATGGGTTCTTC	CASSYSTSGRNGFF
TRBV13	TRBD2	TRBJ2-7	.	TGTGCCAGCAGCTTAGGAGGACTAGCGAACCCTATCGGAGAGCAGTACTTC	CASSLGGLANPIGEQYF
TRBV7-9	TRBD2	TRBJ2-7	.	TGTGCCAGCAGCCCTTTCGGGCTAGCGGGAGCAGAAGAGCAGTACTTC	CASSPFGLAGAEEQYF
TRBV7-3	.	TRBJ2-3	.	TGTGCCAGCAGCTCCCACCAGAGCACAGATACGCAGTATTTT	CASSSHQSTDTQYF
TRBV7-8	TRBD1	TRBJ1-1	.	TGTGCCAGCCGCCGGACAGGGGTTAATATGGAAGCTTTCTTT	CASRRTGVNMEAFF
TRBV25-1	TRBD1	TRBJ1-6	.	TGTGCCAGCGGAGAGGACAGGACGCCTCATTCACCCCTCCACTTT	CASGEDRTPHSPLHF
TRBV6-6	.	TRBJ1-1	few	TGTGCCAGCAGTTACTCCGAGGGGGAGACTGAAGCTTTCTTT	CASSYSEGETEAFF
TRBV18	TRBD1	TRBJ2-7	.	TGTGCCAGCTCACCACCGGACAGGTTCTCCTACGAGCAGTACTTC	CASSPPDRFSYEQYF
TRBV5-3	TRBD1	TRBJ1-2	.	TGTGCCAGAAGCTCTCCCCCCGACAGGGGGTATAGCGGCTACACCTTC	CARSSPPDRGYSGYTF
TRBV5-8	.	TRBJ1-1	.	TGTGCCAGCAGCTTGGGCTGGTGGCAGGGGAACACTGAAGCTTTCTTT	CASSLGWWQGNTEAFF
TRBV6-6	.	TRBJ1-6	.	TGTGCCAGCAGTTACTCGCGAAGTTCACCCCTCCACTTT	CASSYSRSSPLHF
TRBV7-9	TRBD2	TRBJ2-3	.	TGTGCCAGCAGCCAGGGACTAGCGGGGAGCACAGATACGCAGTATTTT	CASSQGLAGSTDTQYF
TRBV18	.	TRBJ1-1	.	TGTGCCAGCTCACCGACCGGGACTTTGAACACTGAAGCTTTCTTT	CASSPTGTLNTEAFF
TRBV9	TRBD2	TRBJ2-7	.	TGTGCCAGCAGCGTAGGGACTAGCGGGGATCGCTCCTACGAGCAGTACTTC	CASSVGTSGDRSYEQYF
TRBV19	.	TRBJ1-6	.	TGTGCCAGTAGTATAGGGCAGAATAATTCACCCCTCCACTTT	CASSIGQNNSPLHF